This is a list of T cell receptor beta chains from one sample in a study of T cells after yellow fever vaccination. TCRdb analysed the 5' RACE reads with MiXCR anew, one entry per CDR3 protein. This repertoire shows more than 95,000 distinct CDR3 sequences, roughly 15% found once; its top ten account for approximately 39%. This material consisted of CD8+ T cells sorted from PBMCs, taken 5 days after the yellow fever booster vaccination. The source of these receptors is a young man who received the YFV17D yellow fever vaccine. Each CDR3 is given with its conserved first and last residue. Fields, in order: D gene, clone size, J gene, V gene, CDR3 protein, CDR3 DNA. A D gene is named only where the DNA matches it firmly. The listing skips clone size in some rows; elsewhere it reads once, few, many or a size class.

>.|.|TRBJ2-5|TRBV5-1
CASSTAGRSQETQYF
TGCGCCAGCAGCACCGCGGGACGCAGCCAAGAGACCCAGTACTTC
>.|.|TRBJ2-2|TRBV7-9
CASTLPRGRDTGELFF
TGTGCCAGCACCCTACCCCGAGGCAGGGACACCGGGGAGCTGTTTTTT
>TRBD2|few|TRBJ2-2|TRBV20-1
CSARGLAVNWGTGELFF
TGCAGTGCACGGGGACTAGCGGTCAATTGGGGGACCGGGGAGCTGTTTTTT
>.|many|TRBJ2-1|TRBV4-1
CASSQDEGIMTGSKGQFF
TGCGCCAGCAGCCAAGACGAGGGGATTATGACGGGCTCCAAGGGGCAGTTCTTC
>.|few|TRBJ2-1|TRBV4-2
CASSQDRLYNEQFF
TGTGCCAGCAGCCAAGATAGGCTGTACAATGAGCAGTTCTTC
>.|.|TRBJ2-1|TRBV27
CASSNLDPAYDEQFF
TGTGCCAGCAGTAACTTGGACCCTGCCTACGATGAGCAGTTCTTC
>.|few|TRBJ2-2|TRBV2
CASSVLPPGHNTGELFF
TGTGCCAGCAGTGTACTACCTCCGGGACATAACACCGGGGAGCTGTTTTTT
>.|.|TRBJ2-7|TRBV12-3/TRBV12-4
CASSSGAHEQYF
TGTGCCAGCAGCTCCGGGGCCCACGAGCAGTACTTC
>.|.|TRBJ1-3|TRBV7-9
CASSLVGLAGNTIYF
TGTGCCAGCAGCTTAGTAGGGTTAGCAGGAAACACCATATATTTT
>TRBD1|.|TRBJ2-2|TRBV27
CASSLSRQGANTGELFF
TGTGCCAGCAGTTTATCAAGACAGGGGGCGAACACCGGGGAGCTGTTTTTT
>TRBD2|.|TRBJ2-7|TRBV5-4
CASSLERGDYEQYF
TGTGCCAGCAGCTTGGAGCGGGGGGACTACGAGCAGTACTTC
>.|few|TRBJ2-2|TRBV19
CASSIDPGDFTGELFF
TGTGCCAGTAGTATAGATCCAGGGGACTTCACCGGGGAGCTGTTTTTT
>TRBD2|few|TRBJ2-5|TRBV6-5
CASREAGGETQYF
TGTGCCAGCAGGGAAGCGGGGGGGGAGACCCAGTACTTC
>.|.|TRBJ2-1|TRBV29-1
CSVSPQAPYNEQFF
TGCAGCGTGTCCCCGCAGGCTCCCTACAATGAGCAGTTCTTC
>.|medium-sized|TRBJ2-5|TRBV3-1
CASSQVVIAVSQETQYF
TGTGCCAGCAGCCAAGTAGTGATAGCGGTGTCACAAGAGACCCAGTACTTC
>.|few|TRBJ2-3|TRBV19
CASSIGGFRIDTQYF
TGTGCCAGTAGTATCGGTGGGTTCAGAATAGATACGCAGTATTTT
>.|few|TRBJ1-1|TRBV7-2
CASRLTGFKNTEAFF
TGTGCCAGCAGATTAACAGGGTTTAAGAACACTGAAGCTTTCTTT
>.|.|TRBJ1-5|TRBV7-9
CASSFGGPNQPQHF
TGTGCCAGCAGCTTCGGGGGTCCCAATCAGCCCCAGCATTTT
>.|.|TRBJ2-7|TRBV6-2/TRBV6-3
CASKPFPGVYEQYF
TGTGCCTCCAAGCCTTTTCCTGGGGTCTACGAGCAGTACTTC
>TRBD1|.|TRBJ1-6|TRBV5-6
CASSSLGQGANSPLHF
TGTGCCAGCAGTTCCCTCGGACAGGGAGCCAATTCACCCCTCCACTTT
>.|many|TRBJ2-7|TRBV5-8
CATRQFTYEQYF
TGTGCCACCCGACAGTTTACCTACGAGCAGTACTTC
>TRBD2|few|TRBJ2-3|TRBV7-9
CASSPPSAGGLVQYF
TGTGCCAGCAGCCCGCCCAGCGCGGGGGGGCTTGTGCAGTATTTT
>TRBD1|.|TRBJ2-2|TRBV14
CASSPFGTGAPGELFF
TGTGCCAGCAGCCCCTTCGGGACAGGGGCTCCCGGGGAGCTGTTTTTT
>.|few|TRBJ2-6|TRBV7-9
CASNKQGSGANVLTF
TGTGCCAGCAACAAGCAAGGATCTGGGGCCAACGTCCTGACTTTC
>TRBD1|.|TRBJ1-2|TRBV7-8
CASSSRQGAEGYTF
TGTGCCAGCAGCAGCAGACAGGGGGCTGAGGGCTACACCTTC
>TRBD2|.|TRBJ2-3|TRBV7-6
CASSTSLSGTSGDTQYF
TGTGCCAGCAGCACGTCATTGAGCGGGACTAGCGGTGATACGCAGTATTTT
>.|few|TRBJ2-3|TRBV6-6
CASSFLGRTSSTDTQYF
TGTGCCAGCAGTTTCCTCGGACGAACGTCTAGCACAGATACGCAGTATTTT
>.|many|TRBJ2-7|TRBV4-2
CASSQSYEQYF
TGTGCCAGCAGCCAGTCCTACGAGCAGTACTTC
>TRBD2|few|TRBJ2-7|TRBV20-1
CSARHGTSGFSYEQYF
TGCAGTGCTAGGCACGGGACTAGCGGGTTCTCCTACGAGCAGTACTTC
>.|many|TRBJ2-4|TRBV4-1
CASSHPKGDADIQYF
TGCGCCAGCAGCCACCCTAAGGGGGACGCGGACATTCAGTACTTC